One sample yielded the 19 T cell receptor beta chains listed below, sequenced in a study of OX40 agonist ivuxolimab in advanced cancers. Sequencing used immunoSEQ multiplex PCR; TCRdb keeps in-frame clones, though not all of them. The repertoire holds approximately 54,000 clones, with more than 85% as singletons. This specimen was CD4+ or CD8+ T cells sorted from blood, taken in a trial of the OX40 agonist ivuxolimab. These receptors came from an adult with an advanced solid tumor such as melanoma, head and neck, liver or kidney cancer.

V is TRBV5-6 and J is TRBJ1-5; tentative D call: TRBD1 (5 bases). CDR1 and CDR2 from the germline V gene are SGHDT and YYEEEE. This CDR3 is 16 amino acids long. V dropped 2 bases and J dropped 7 bases, with 19 bases sitting between them. CDR3 in DNA: TGTGCCAGCAGCTTCTGGGCTCTTGACAGACTCCAGCCCCAGCATTTT. Protein: CASSFWALDRLQPQHF. Combining the CDR3 with reference TRBV5-6 and TRBJ1-5 gives the whole variable domain DAGVTQSPTHLIKTRGQQVTLRCSPKSGHDTVSWYQQALGQGPQFIFQYYEEEERQRGNFPDRFSGHQFPNYSSELNVNALLLGDSALYLCASSFWALDRLQPQHFGDGTRLSIL.

On this clone: A much larger clone differs from this one at a single base, so this may be a read error. V usage is TRBV7-6 and J usage is TRBJ1-2; 9 bases fit TRBD1. Germline trimming cut 1 base from V and 6 bases from J; bases unmatched to any gene: 0. Germline V gene sequence: CDR1 SGHVS, CDR2 FNYEAQ. The CDR3 covers 13 residues. CDR3 sequence reads: CASSLGTGDGYTF. For the CDR3, the DNA is TGTGCCAGCAGCTTAGGGACAGGGGATGGCTACACCTTC.

J is TRBJ1-1 and V is TRBV4-3; D remains unclear. The CDR3 runs 15 residues. Between the trimmed V and J ends, which lost 6 bases and 5 bases, there was a span of 19 bases. The germline V gene encodes CDR1 LGHNA and CDR2 YSLEER. The CDR3 reads CASSPFVGEWTEAFF. In DNA, the CDR3 is TGCGCCAGCAGTCCCTTTGTTGGGGAATGGACTGAAGCTTTCTTT.

The chain uses TRBV10-3 and TRBJ2-5; TRBD2 matches at 13 bases. The CDR3 runs 16 residues. CDR1 is ENHRY, CDR2 SYGVKD, per germline. The V gene end was trimmed by 4 bases and the J gene end by 5 bases; junction bases not matched to a gene: 7. Here the CDR3 reads CAISGLAGGTGETQYF. CDR3 coding DNA: TGTGCCATCAGTGGACTAGCGGGGGGTACCGGGGAGACCCAGTACTTC.

The V call is TRBV27, the J call TRBJ1-2; 9 bases are a match to TRBD1. The junction had 3 bases not matched to a gene; V was cut back by 7 bases and J by 6 bases. The CDR3 loop spans 12 amino acids. CDR1 is MNHEY and CDR2 is SMNVEV in the germline V gene (reference sequence). The CDR3 region is CASTTGGHGYTF. The CDR3 nucleotides are TGTGCCAGCACTACAGGGGGCCATGGCTACACCTTC.

CDR3 sequence reads: CASSETSGFDEQFF. The CDR3 DNA reads TGTGCCAGCAGTGAGACTAGCGGGTTCGATGAGCAGTTCTTC. The rearrangement links TRBV2 to TRBJ2-1, with 10 bases fitting TRBD2. V dropped 3 bases and J dropped 8; count of bases not matched to a gene: 4. Germline V gene sequence: CDR1 SNHLY, CDR2 FYNNEI. The CDR3 has 14 residues.

This clone was detected only a few times. The chain is built from TRBV27 and TRBJ1-1; no clear D gene. Looked up from germline, CDR1 is MNHEY and CDR2 is SMNVEV (reference sequence). CDR3 length: 13 residues. Trimming stripped 3 bases from V and 4 bases from J, with 9 bases between. The CDR3 sequence is CASSFYRGTEAFF. DNA of the CDR3: TGTGCCAGCAGTTTTTATCGTGGCACTGAAGCTTTCTTT.

CDR3: CASSILAGAYNEQFF. The CDR3 nucleotides are TGTGCCAGCAGCATACTAGCGGGAGCGTACAATGAGCAGTTCTTC. The rearrangement joins TRBV9 to TRBJ2-1; 11 bases agree with TRBD2. Per the germline V gene, CDR1 is SGDLS and CDR2 is YYNGEE. V lost 4 bases, J lost 4 bases, and 4 bases stayed unmatched. The CDR3 extends over 15 amino acids.

CDR3 bases: TGTGCTAGTGGTTTGGGGCTAGCGGGGGGGGTCGGAGAGACCCAGTACTTC. Encoded protein: CASGLGLAGGVGETQYF. The rearrangement uses TRBV12-5 and TRBJ2-5; 12 positions agree with TRBD2. V gave up 1 base and J gave up 4 bases; unmatched junction bases: 7. The CDR3 extends over 17 amino acids. Germline loops: CDR1 LGHNT, CDR2 FRNRAP.

The chain carries TRBV19 and TRBJ1-1; tentative D call: TRBD1 (5 bases). Germline V lookup: CDR1 LNHDA, CDR2 SQIVND (reference sequence). With 4 bases removed from V and 4 bases from J, the gap between germline ends came to 13 bases. This CDR3 has 14 amino acids. CDR3 loop: CASSTLAGPTEAFF. The CDR3 DNA sequence: TGTGCCAGTAGTACCCTGGCGGGGCCCACTGAAGCTTTCTTT.

This chain connects TRBV6-5 to TRBJ2-2, with TRBD1 matching over 9 bases. This CDR3 region has 14 residues. From germline, CDR1 is MNHEY and CDR2 SVGAGI. J lost 8 bases, V lost 5 bases, and 6 bases had no gene match. The CDR3 DNA reads as TGTGCCAGCAGTCTCCGGGACAGGGCAGGGGAGCTGTTTTTT. This gives the protein CASSLRDRAGELFF.

The genes are TRBV7-9 and TRBJ2-7, with 10 nucleotides matching TRBD1. CDR1 is SEHNR, CDR2 FQNEAQ, per germline (reference sequence). J lost 4 bases, V lost 4 bases, and 1 base had no gene match. CDR3 length equals 13 residues. The CDR3 reads CASSWDRGYEQYF. DNA for the CDR3: TGTGCCAGCAGCTGGGACAGGGGTTACGAGCAGTACTTC.

The genes are TRBV6-1 and TRBJ1-5; D possibly corresponds to TRBD1 (6 bases). With 4 bases removed from V and 7 bases from J, the gap between germline ends came to 17 bases. The CDR3 sequence is 15 residues long. The germline gives CDR1 MNHNS, CDR2 SASEGT. The CDR3 reads CASSAFFIQGQPQHF. Here the CDR3 DNA reads TGTGCCAGCAGTGCATTCTTTATCCAGGGGCAGCCCCAGCATTTT.

V is TRBV6-1 and J is TRBJ2-6, with D perhaps given as TRBD1 or TRBD2 (5 bases each). The germline V gene encodes CDR1 MNHNS and CDR2 SASEGT. Trimming cost V 4 bases and J 0 bases, with 7 bases left between them. This CDR3 is 15 amino acids long. The chain's CDR3 is CASSGGSSGANVLTF. CDR3 coding DNA: TGTGCCAGCAGTGGGGGGAGCTCTGGGGCCAACGTCCTGACTTTC.

Only one count was recorded for this clone. V is TRBV19 and J is TRBJ1-2; 9 nucleotides match TRBD1. The CDR3 covers 16 residues. Germline CDR1 LNHDA, CDR2 SQIVND (reference sequence). V lost 7 bases, J lost 8 bases, and 17 bases stayed unmatched. CDR3 protein: CASTPSIRTGVEGYTF. The CDR3 nucleotides are TGTGCCAGTACCCCCAGCATTAGGACAGGGGTAGAAGGCTACACCTTC. Full variable domain (missing parts from reference TRBV19 and TRBJ1-2): DGGITQSPKYLFRKEGQNVTLSCEQNLNHDAMYWYRQDPGQGLRLIYYSQIVNDFQKGDIAEGYSVSREKKESFPLTVTSAQKNPTAFYLCASTPSIRTGVEGYTFGSGTRLTVV.

This rearrangement joins TRBV14 to TRBJ1-2; the D is unclear. Germline lookup yields CDR1 SGHDN and CDR2 FVKESK. This CDR3 is 13 amino acids long. The ends were cut back, 3 bases at V and 3 bases at J, with 8 bases in the middle. In nucleotides, the CDR3 is TGTGCCAGCAGCCATGGCAACTACTATGGCTACACCTTC. Protein product: CASSHGNYYGYTF. The full variable domain, in which reference TRBV14 and TRBJ1-2 provide the parts outside the CDR3, is EAGVTQFPSHSVIEKGQTVTLRCDPISGHDNLYWYRRVMGKEIKFLLHFVKESKQDESGMPNNRFLAERTGGTYSTLKVQPAELEDSGVYFCASSHGNYYGYTFGSGTRLTVV.

The rearrangement joins TRBV7-2 to TRBJ1-2, with TRBD1 identical over 8 bases. Per germline, CDR1 SGHTA and CDR2 FQGNSA. J gave up 5 bases and V 4 bases, and 9 bases lay outside the gene matches. The CDR3 has 15 amino acids. The chain's CDR3 is CASSSGQGVWYGYTF. The CDR3 DNA is TGTGCCAGCAGCTCTGGACAGGGCGTGTGGTATGGCTACACCTTC.

The chain couples TRBV19 to TRBJ2-2, with D perhaps matching TRBD2 (6 bases). Trimming removed 11 bases at V and 2 bases at J, with 21 bases between. The CDR3 has 16 amino acids. Looked up from germline, CDR1 is LNHDA and CDR2 is SQIVND (reference sequence). The CDR3 here is CAPGPSLRGNTGELFF. DNA for the CDR3: TGTGCCCCGGGTCCCAGTTTGCGGGGAAACACCGGGGAGCTGTTTTTT.

This chain joins TRBV5-4 and TRBJ2-7; D is perhaps TRBD1 (6 bases). The CDR3 runs to 15 residues. V was trimmed by 4 bases and J by 7 bases, leaving 21 bases between them. The germline gives CDR1 SGHNT, CDR2 YYREEE (reference sequence). The CDR3 DNA reads TGTGCCAGCAGCCCCCCAGGGGCCCGTCCGGGTGAGCAGTACTTC. Encoded protein: CASSPPGARPGEQYF.